This T cell receptor (beta chain) derives from a study of shared clonotypes between healthy human individuals. Study as a whole: There were three CD4 naive, three CD4 memory, two CD8 naive and one CD8 memory plates per donor. Overall study results and limits: Naive subsets typically showed greater estimated richness than memory subsets.

Naive CD8 cells lacked CD45RO, underwent positive selection for CCR7 and left out terminally differentiated effector memory CD45RA+ cells. Regarding this clone: No antigen is known for it.

Replicate sorted-subset PCRs were loaded with around 0.2 ug DNA, 30,000 to 35,000 T cell genomes. Only in-frame clones appear in the TCRdb table, and some are missing; sequencing was by immunoSEQ multiplex PCR. Among 2 million to 2.5 million clones, about 95% were seen once, and the ten largest hold approximately 1.2%. The sample consisted of naive CD8+ T cells sorted from blood. This sequence originates from a man aged 18-30 years in good health.

The CDR3 loop reads CAIAVGTGTYEQYF. The CDR3 nucleotides are TGTGCCATCGCGGTCGGGACAGGGACCTACGAGCAGTACTTC. V gene TRBV10-3 combines with J gene TRBJ2-7, with TRBD1 matching over 9 bases. Germline lookup yields CDR1 ENHRY and CDR2 SYGVKD. V lost 8 bases, J lost 2 bases, and 7 bases stayed unmatched. The CDR3 is 14 residues long.